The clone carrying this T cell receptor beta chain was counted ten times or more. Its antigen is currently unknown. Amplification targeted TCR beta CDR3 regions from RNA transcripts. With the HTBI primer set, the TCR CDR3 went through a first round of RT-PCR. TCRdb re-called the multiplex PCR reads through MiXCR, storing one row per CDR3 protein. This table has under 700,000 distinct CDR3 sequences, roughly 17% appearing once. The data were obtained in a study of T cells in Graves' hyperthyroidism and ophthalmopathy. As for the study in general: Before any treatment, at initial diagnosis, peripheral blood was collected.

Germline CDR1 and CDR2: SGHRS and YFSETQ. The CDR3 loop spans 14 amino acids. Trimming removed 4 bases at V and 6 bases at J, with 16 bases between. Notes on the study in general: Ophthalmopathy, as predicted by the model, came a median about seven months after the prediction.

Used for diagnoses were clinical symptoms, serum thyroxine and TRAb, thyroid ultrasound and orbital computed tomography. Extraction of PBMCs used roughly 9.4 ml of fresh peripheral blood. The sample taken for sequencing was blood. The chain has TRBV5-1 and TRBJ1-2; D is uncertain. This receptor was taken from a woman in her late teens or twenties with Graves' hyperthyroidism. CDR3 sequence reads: CASSTGRTIDGYTF. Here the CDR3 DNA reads TGCGCCAGCAGCACCGGACGAACTATTGATGGCTACACCTTC.